This record looks at one T cell receptor (beta chain) sequence and its context. No cognate antigen has been identified for it. There are no base qualities to consult, and no much larger clone falls within one base. The CDR3 regions of human TCRbeta chains were analyzed by immunosequencing. Processing in the source paper ran as follows. TCRs in the repertoires were matched against a reference library of SARS-CoV-2-specific TCRs that had been generated with the MIRA antigen-specificity platform. Breadth was defined as the fraction of unique TCRs that were SARS-CoV-2-associated. Depth was defined as the fraction of total T cells that were SARS-CoV-2-associated. Using the MIRA data, each spike-specific TCR was mapped to the spike region that the TCR reacts to and placed in a CD4 or CD8 class. Log10-transformed breadth and depth values were compared by one-way ANOVA with Sidak's multiple comparisons tests. In its TCRdb copy, this immuneACCESS table keeps in-frame sequences only and misses some clones. Where compared with another copy, unresolved V genes explain less than half of these, and the others have no known cause. Clone size and V and J calls were adopted from that table, with D and trimming inferred from the DNA. This sample lists approximately 160,000 clones; 85% to 95% were detected once. Jointly, the top ten make up over 0.8% of the sample.

The time point label here, explained by the study, means: baseline before first vaccination. Samples from vaccinated people were obtained from the UK trials COV001 and COV002, which included a single-blind randomized controlled phase 2/3 trial of AZD1222 (ChAdOx1 nCoV-19) in healthy adults. For TCRbeta chain sequencing, PBMC samples were collected from trial participants at day 0 and at day 28 after the second dose. These data originate in a study of T cell responses to AZD1222 COVID-19 vaccine (dated by TCRdb to about 2021). Regarding the study in general: AZD1222 recipients whose second dose came at about 4 weeks and those whose second dose came at about 12 weeks were combined into one group, since spike-specific TCR depth and breadth did not differ between the two schedules. TCR sequencing was performed for about 250 trial participants, of whom around 200 were given two doses of AZD1222 and around 25 were given two doses of MenACWY control vaccine. Enrollment into the trials was organized by age into subgroups of 18-55, 56-69 and 70-plus years, and those subgroups contained roughly 140, 27 and 60 TCR-sequenced participants, respectively.

The CDR3, cysteine through phenylalanine, is 14 amino acids long. Only the CDR3 region is kept as DNA, spanning 42 bases read in frame from base 1. Trimming at the junction amounts to 3 bases on V and 2 bases on J, and the germline ends lie 10 bases apart. Based on the germline V gene (reference sequence), the CDR1 and CDR2 sequences are LNHDA and SQIVND. Paper-wide results and their limitations: Because no day 14 peak-response samples were available, repertoires were characterized only after the peak T cell response. In the small 56-69-year group, the increase in depth fell short of significance, most likely because of low power. CD4 TCRs associated with the vaccine covered the entire spike protein, and the dominant responses were in regions 160-218 and 743-854. Conclusions about previously exposed vaccinees are limited because only 6 or 7 AZD1222 recipients were SARS-CoV-2 seropositive at baseline. Participants were mostly white British, with more females than males. The authors suggested clonal diversity may have been underestimated. Epitopes outside the regions mutated in the B.1.351 and B.1.1.7 variants were reportedly recognized by nearly half of the unique spike-specific TCRs. Spike-specific TCR breadth and depth rose significantly after two AZD1222 doses compared with day 0 and with MenACWY recipients.

The TCR was taken from an adult in good health. This receptor chain uses TRBV19 and TRBJ2-5; the D gene is unclear. The starting material was peripheral blood, obtained on day 0 of AZD1222 vaccination. The bases are TGTGCCAGTAGTATCCGGCCAGGACAAGAGACCCAGTACTTC. Translated, this is CASSIRPGQETQYF.